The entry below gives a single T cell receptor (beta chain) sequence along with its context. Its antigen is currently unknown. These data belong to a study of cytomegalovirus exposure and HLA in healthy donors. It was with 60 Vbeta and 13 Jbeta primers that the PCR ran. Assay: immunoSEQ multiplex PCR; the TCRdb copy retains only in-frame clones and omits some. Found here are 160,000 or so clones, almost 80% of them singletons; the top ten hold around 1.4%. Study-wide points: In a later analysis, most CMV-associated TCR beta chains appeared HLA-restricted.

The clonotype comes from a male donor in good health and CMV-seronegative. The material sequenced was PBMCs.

The CDR3 is CASSLVEGEGYEQYF. As DNA, the CDR3 is TGTGCCAGCAGCTTAGTGGAAGGGGAGGGATACGAGCAGTACTTC. V gene TRBV7-9 combines with J gene TRBJ2-7; 7 bases are shared with TRBD2. The germline V gene has CDR1 SEHNR and CDR2 FQNEAQ (reference sequence). Trimming took 1 base from V and 4 from J; bases not matched to a gene: 7. The CDR3 is 15 residues long.